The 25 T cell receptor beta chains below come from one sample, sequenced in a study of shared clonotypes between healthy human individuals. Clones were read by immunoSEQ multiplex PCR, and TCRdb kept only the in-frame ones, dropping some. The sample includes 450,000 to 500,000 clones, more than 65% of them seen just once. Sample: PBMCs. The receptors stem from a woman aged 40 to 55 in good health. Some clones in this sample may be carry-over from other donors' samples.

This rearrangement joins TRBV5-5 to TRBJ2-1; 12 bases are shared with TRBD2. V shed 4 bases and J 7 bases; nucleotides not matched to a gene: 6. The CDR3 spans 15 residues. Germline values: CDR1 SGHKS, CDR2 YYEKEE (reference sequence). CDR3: CASSQTSGSFNEQFF. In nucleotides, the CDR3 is TGTGCCAGCAGCCAGACTAGCGGGAGTTTTAATGAGCAGTTCTTC.

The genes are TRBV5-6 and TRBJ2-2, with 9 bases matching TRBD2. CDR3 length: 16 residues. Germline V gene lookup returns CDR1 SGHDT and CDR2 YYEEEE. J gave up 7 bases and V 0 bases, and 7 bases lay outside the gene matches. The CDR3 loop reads CASSLEGLARVGELFF. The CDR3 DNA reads TGTGCCAGCAGCTTGGAGGGACTAGCCCGGGTCGGGGAGCTGTTTTTT. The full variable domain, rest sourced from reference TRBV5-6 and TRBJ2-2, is DAGVTQSPTHLIKTRGQQVTLRCSPKSGHDTVSWYQQALGQGPQFIFQYYEEEERQRGNFPDRFSGHQFPNYSSELNVNALLLGDSALYLCASSLEGLARVGELFFGEGSRLTVL.

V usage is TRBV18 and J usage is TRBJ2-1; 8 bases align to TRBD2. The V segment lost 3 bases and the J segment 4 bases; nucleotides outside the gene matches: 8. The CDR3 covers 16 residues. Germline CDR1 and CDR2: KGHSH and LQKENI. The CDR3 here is CASSPPSGSAYNEQFF. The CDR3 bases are TGTGCCAGCTCACCGCCGAGCGGGAGCGCTTACAATGAGCAGTTCTTC.

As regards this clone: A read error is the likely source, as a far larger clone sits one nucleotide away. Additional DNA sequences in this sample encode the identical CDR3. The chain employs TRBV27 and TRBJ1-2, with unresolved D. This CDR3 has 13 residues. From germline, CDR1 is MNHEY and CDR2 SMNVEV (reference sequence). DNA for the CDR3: TGTGCCAGCAGTCCGAAGGCGGTCTATGGCTATACCTTC. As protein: CASSPKAVYGYTF.

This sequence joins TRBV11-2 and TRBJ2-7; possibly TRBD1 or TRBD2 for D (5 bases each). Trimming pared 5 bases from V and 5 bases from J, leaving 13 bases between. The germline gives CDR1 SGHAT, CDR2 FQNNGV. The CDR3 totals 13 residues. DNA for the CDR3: TGTGCCAGCAGCCCCCCCCCGGGACACGAGCAGTACTTC. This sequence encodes CASSPPPGHEQYF.

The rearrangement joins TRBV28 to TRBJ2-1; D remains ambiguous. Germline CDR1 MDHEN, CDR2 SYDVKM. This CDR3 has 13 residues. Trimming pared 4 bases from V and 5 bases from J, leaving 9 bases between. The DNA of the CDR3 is TGTGCCAGCAGTTCTGGGTGGAACAATGAGCAGTTCTTC. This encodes CASSSGWNNEQFF.

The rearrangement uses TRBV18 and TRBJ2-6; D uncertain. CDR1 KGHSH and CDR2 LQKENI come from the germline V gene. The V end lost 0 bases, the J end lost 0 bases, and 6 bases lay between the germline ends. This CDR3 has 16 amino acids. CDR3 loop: CASSPPGASGANVLTF. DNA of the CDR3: TGTGCCAGCTCACCACCAGGAGCCTCTGGGGCCAACGTCCTGACTTTC.

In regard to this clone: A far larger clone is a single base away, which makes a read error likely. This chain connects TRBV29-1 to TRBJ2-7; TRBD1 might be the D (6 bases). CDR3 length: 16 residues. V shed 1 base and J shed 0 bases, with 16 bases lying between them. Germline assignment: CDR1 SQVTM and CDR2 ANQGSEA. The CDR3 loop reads CSVEAPGTGSSYEQYF. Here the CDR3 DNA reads TGCAGCGTTGAAGCCCCGGGCACAGGGAGCTCCTACGAGCAGTACTTC.

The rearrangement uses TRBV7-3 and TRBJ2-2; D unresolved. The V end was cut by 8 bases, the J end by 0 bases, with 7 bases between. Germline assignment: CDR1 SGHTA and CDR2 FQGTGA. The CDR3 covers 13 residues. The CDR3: CASAQANTGELFF. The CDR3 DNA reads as TGTGCCAGCGCCCAAGCGAACACCGGGGAGCTGTTTTTT.

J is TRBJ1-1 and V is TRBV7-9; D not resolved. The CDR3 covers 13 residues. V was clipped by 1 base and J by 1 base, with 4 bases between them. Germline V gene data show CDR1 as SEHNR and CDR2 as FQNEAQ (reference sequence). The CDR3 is CASSLGQNTEAFF. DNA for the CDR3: TGTGCCAGCAGCTTAGGACAGAACACTGAAGCTTTCTTT.

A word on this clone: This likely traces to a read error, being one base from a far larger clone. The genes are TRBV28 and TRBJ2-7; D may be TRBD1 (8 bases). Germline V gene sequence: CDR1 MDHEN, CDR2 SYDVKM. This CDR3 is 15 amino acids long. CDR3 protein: CAGSLVDRDYHEQYF. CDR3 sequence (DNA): TGTGCCGGCAGTTTAGTGGACAGGGACTACCACGAGCAGTACTTC.

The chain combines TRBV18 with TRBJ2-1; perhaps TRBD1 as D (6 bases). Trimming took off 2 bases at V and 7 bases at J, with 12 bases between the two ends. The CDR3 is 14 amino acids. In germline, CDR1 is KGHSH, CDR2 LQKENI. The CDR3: CASSPSPGENEQFF. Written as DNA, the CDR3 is TGTGCCAGCTCACCATCCCCAGGGGAAAATGAGCAGTTCTTC.

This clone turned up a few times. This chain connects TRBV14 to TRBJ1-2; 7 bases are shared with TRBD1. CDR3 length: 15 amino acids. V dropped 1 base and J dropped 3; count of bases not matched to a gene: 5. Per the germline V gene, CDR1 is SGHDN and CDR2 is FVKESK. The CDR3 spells CASSQGAGGDYGYTF. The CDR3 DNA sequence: TGTGCCAGCAGCCAAGGGGCAGGGGGTGACTATGGCTACACCTTC.

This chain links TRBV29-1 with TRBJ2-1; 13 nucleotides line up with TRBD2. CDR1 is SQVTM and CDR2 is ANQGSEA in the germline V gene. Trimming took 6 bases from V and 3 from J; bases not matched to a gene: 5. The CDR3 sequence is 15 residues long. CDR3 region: CSVGTSGISYNEQFF. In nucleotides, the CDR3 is TGCAGCGTAGGGACTAGCGGGATAAGCTACAATGAGCAGTTCTTC.

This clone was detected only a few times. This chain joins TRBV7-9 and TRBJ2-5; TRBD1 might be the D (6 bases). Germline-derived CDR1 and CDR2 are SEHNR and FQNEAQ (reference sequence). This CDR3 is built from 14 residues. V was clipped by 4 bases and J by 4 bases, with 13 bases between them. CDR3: CASSSQMTGETQYF. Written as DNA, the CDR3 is TGTGCCAGCAGCTCCCAGATGACAGGAGAGACCCAGTACTTC.

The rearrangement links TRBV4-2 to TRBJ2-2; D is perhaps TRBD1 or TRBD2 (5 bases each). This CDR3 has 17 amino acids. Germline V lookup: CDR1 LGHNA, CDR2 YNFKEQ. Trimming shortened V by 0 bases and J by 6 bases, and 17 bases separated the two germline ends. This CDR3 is CASSQDTGSARSGELFF. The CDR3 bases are TGTGCCAGCAGCCAAGATACAGGTAGCGCACGATCCGGGGAGCTGTTTTTT.

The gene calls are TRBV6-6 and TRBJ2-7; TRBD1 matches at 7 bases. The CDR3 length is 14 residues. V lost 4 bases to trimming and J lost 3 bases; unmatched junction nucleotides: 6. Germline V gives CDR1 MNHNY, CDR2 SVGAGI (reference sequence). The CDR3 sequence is CASSSPGQNYEQYF. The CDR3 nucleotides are TGTGCCAGCAGTTCGCCGGGACAGAACTACGAGCAGTACTTC.

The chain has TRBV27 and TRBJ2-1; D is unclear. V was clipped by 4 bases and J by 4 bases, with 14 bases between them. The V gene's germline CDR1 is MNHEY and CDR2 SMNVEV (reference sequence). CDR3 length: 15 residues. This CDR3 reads CASSSITSLYNEQFF. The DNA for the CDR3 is TGTGCCAGCAGTTCGATTACCTCATTGTACAATGAGCAGTTCTTC.

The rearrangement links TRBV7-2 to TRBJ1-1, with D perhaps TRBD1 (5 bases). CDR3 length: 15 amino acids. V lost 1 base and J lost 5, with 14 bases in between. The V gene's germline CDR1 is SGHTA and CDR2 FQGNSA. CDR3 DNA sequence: TGTGCCAGCAGCTTAGTTGGGGGGTTTGGGACTGAAGCTTTCTTT. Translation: CASSLVGGFGTEAFF.

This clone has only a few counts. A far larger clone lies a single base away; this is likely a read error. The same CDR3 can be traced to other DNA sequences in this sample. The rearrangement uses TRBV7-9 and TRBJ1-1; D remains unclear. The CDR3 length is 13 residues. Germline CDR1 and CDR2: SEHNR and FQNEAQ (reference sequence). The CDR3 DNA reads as TGTGCCAGCAGCTTCCAGAGAAACACTGAGGCTTTCTTT. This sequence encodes CASSFQRNTEAFF.

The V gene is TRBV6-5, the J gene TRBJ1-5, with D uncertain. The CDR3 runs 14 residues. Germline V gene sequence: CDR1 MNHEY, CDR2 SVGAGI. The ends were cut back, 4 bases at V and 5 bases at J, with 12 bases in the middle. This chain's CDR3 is CASSLDSGDQPQHF. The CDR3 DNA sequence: TGTGCCAGCAGTTTAGACTCCGGGGATCAGCCCCAGCATTTT.

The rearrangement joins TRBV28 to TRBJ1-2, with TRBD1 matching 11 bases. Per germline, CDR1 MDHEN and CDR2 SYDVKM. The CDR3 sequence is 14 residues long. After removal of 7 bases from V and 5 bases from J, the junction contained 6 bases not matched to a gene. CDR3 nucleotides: TGTGCCAGCATACCGGACAGGGGGCCTTATGGCTACACCTTC. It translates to CASIPDRGPYGYTF.

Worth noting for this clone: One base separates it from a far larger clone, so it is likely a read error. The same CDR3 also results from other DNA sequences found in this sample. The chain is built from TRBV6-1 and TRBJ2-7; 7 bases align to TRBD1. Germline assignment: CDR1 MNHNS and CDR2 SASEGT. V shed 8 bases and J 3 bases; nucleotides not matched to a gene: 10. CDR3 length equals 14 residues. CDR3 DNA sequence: TGTGCCAGCCGCCGGGATAGGGGGCTCTACGAGCAGTACTTC. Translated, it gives CASRRDRGLYEQYF.

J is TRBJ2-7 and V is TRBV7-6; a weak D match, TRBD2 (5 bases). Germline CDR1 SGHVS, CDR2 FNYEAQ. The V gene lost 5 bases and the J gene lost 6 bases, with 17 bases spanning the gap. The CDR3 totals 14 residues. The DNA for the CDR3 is TGTGCCAGCAGCCCGGCGGCTAGCCCATCCGAGCAGTACTTC. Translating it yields CASSPAASPSEQYF.

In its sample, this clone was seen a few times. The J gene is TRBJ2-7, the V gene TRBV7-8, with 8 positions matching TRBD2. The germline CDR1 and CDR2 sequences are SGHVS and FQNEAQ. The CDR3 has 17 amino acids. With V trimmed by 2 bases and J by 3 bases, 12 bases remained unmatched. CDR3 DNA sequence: TGTGCCAGCAGCTTAACCGGGGAGCCGGGAGGGGGCTACGAGCAGTACTTC. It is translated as CASSLTGEPGGGYEQYF.